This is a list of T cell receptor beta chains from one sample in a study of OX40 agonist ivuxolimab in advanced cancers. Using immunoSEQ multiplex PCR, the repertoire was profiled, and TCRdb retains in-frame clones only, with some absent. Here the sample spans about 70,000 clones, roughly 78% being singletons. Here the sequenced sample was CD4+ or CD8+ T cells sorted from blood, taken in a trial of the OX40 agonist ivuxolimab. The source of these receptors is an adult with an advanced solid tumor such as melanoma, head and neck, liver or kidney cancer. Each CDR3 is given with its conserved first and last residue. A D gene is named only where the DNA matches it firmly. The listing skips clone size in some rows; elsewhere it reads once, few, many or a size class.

CDR3nt: TGTGCCAGCAGTTCGGACTTCCAAGAGACCCAGTACTTC; CDR3aa: CASSSDFQETQYF; abundance: NA; d_gene: NA; j_gene: TRBJ2-5; v_gene: TRBV2
CDR3nt: TGCAGCGTAGCTATTGCTAGCGGGGGTAATGAGCAGTTCTTC; CDR3aa: CSVAIASGGNEQFF; abundance: NA; d_gene: TRBD2; j_gene: TRBJ2-1; v_gene: TRBV29-1
CDR3nt: TGTGCCAGCAGCCAGATTACAGCGACCGAGCAGTACTTC; CDR3aa: CASSQITATEQYF; abundance: NA; d_gene: NA; j_gene: TRBJ2-7; v_gene: TRBV7-2
CDR3nt: TGTGCCAGCAGCTCATTGGACAGCCGAGTCTCTGGAAACACCATATATTTT; CDR3aa: CASSSLDSRVSGNTIYF; abundance: NA; d_gene: NA; j_gene: TRBJ1-3; v_gene: TRBV7-6
CDR3nt: TGTGCCAGCAGCTCAATAACAGGGGGCTCTGGAAACACCATATATTTT; CDR3aa: CASSSITGGSGNTIYF; abundance: NA; d_gene: TRBD1; j_gene: TRBJ1-3; v_gene: TRBV9
CDR3nt: TGTGCCAGCAGTTCAGGGACAGCAGGGAACACTGAAGCTTTCTTT; CDR3aa: CASSSGTAGNTEAFF; abundance: NA; d_gene: TRBD1; j_gene: TRBJ1-1; v_gene: TRBV28
CDR3nt: TGTGCCAGCAGCCGGGGACAGGAGAAGGATACGCAGTATTTT; CDR3aa: CASSRGQEKDTQYF; abundance: NA; d_gene: TRBD1; j_gene: TRBJ2-3; v_gene: TRBV7-9
CDR3nt: TGTGCCAGCAGCCAGGGATCGGCTAGCGGTTTCTACGAGCAGTACTTC; CDR3aa: CASSQGSASGFYEQYF; abundance: NA; d_gene: TRBD2; j_gene: TRBJ2-7; v_gene: TRBV11-2
CDR3nt: TGTGCCAGCAGCTTGGCCAGACAGCGAGGGGAGACCCAGTACTTC; CDR3aa: CASSLARQRGETQYF; abundance: NA; d_gene: NA; j_gene: TRBJ2-5; v_gene: TRBV5-4
CDR3nt: TGTGCCAGCAAGCTAGCGTTGAGCACAGATACGCAGTATTTT; CDR3aa: CASKLALSTDTQYF; abundance: NA; d_gene: NA; j_gene: TRBJ2-3; v_gene: TRBV6-5
CDR3nt: TGCAGCGTTGTAAAGCTAGCGGGTTTCTCAGGGGGGACCATAGCCAAAAACATTCAGTACTTC; CDR3aa: CSVVKLAGFSGGTIAKNIQYF; abundance: few; d_gene: NA; j_gene: TRBJ2-4; v_gene: TRBV29-1
CDR3nt: TGTGCCAGCTCACCACGGCCGGGACCTAATGAAAAACTGTTTTTT; CDR3aa: CASSPRPGPNEKLFF; abundance: NA; d_gene: NA; j_gene: TRBJ1-4; v_gene: TRBV18
CDR3nt: TGTGCCAGCAGCGCCCAACGGGGGGAGAACTATGGCTACACCTTC; CDR3aa: CASSAQRGENYGYTF; abundance: NA; d_gene: NA; j_gene: TRBJ1-2; v_gene: TRBV5-4
CDR3nt: TGTGCCAGCAGCTTAATTCATAGCACAGATACGCAGTATTTT; CDR3aa: CASSLIHSTDTQYF; abundance: once; d_gene: NA; j_gene: TRBJ2-3; v_gene: TRBV7-3
CDR3nt: TGTGCCAGTTCACAGGGGGCGACGGTAGCTTTCTTT; CDR3aa: CASSQGATVAFF; abundance: NA; d_gene: TRBD1; j_gene: TRBJ1-1; v_gene: TRBV19
CDR3nt: TGTGCCAGCAGCCCCCGCGGGGACCGGGCCGAGCCCCAGCATTTT; CDR3aa: CASSPRGDRAEPQHF; abundance: NA; d_gene: NA; j_gene: TRBJ1-5; v_gene: TRBV9
CDR3nt: TGTGCCAGCAGCTTACAGGTGACCTCTGGGGCCAACGTCCTGACTTTC; CDR3aa: CASSLQVTSGANVLTF; abundance: few; d_gene: NA; j_gene: TRBJ2-6; v_gene: TRBV7-2
CDR3nt: TGTGCCAGCAGCCCTCAGGGAAACACCATATATTTT; CDR3aa: CASSPQGNTIYF; abundance: NA; d_gene: NA; j_gene: TRBJ1-3; v_gene: TRBV9
CDR3nt: TGTGCCAGCAGTTTGTGGGGGGGGAACACTGAAGCTTTCTTT; CDR3aa: CASSLWGGNTEAFF; abundance: NA; d_gene: NA; j_gene: TRBJ1-1; v_gene: TRBV28
CDR3nt: TGTGCCAGCTCACCCTCGGGACTAGCGGGAGTCACCGGGGAGCTGTTTTTT; CDR3aa: CASSPSGLAGVTGELFF; abundance: NA; d_gene: TRBD2; j_gene: TRBJ2-2; v_gene: TRBV18
CDR3nt: TGTGCCAGCAGTGGCAGACAGGGGATAGGGGGCACAGATACGCAGTATTTT; CDR3aa: CASSGRQGIGGTDTQYF; abundance: NA; d_gene: TRBD1; j_gene: TRBJ2-3; v_gene: TRBV6-1
CDR3nt: TGTGCCAGCGGAGACCGGGACAGGGGGGGAGAAGATACGCAGTATTTT; CDR3aa: CASGDRDRGGEDTQYF; abundance: few; d_gene: TRBD1; j_gene: TRBJ2-3; v_gene: TRBV28
CDR3nt: TGTGCCAGCAGCTCCCCGGGACCCCAAGAGACCCAGTACTTC; CDR3aa: CASSSPGPQETQYF; abundance: NA; d_gene: NA; j_gene: TRBJ2-5; v_gene: TRBV5-4
CDR3nt: TGTGCCAGCCTCGGGGGGGGGACCCGCTCCGGCGAGCAGTACTTC; CDR3aa: CASLGGGTRSGEQYF; abundance: NA; d_gene: TRBD2; j_gene: TRBJ2-7; v_gene: TRBV27
CDR3nt: TGTGCCAGCAGCTTAGAACCAGCCCAAGAGACCCAGTACTTC; CDR3aa: CASSLEPAQETQYF; abundance: NA; d_gene: NA; j_gene: TRBJ2-5; v_gene: TRBV7-2
CDR3nt: TGTGCCAGCGCCGCCCCTGGTGGAGGAAATTCACCCCTCCACTTT; CDR3aa: CASAAPGGGNSPLHF; abundance: NA; d_gene: NA; j_gene: TRBJ1-6; v_gene: TRBV27
CDR3nt: TGTGCCAGTAGTATCCGCCTACGAGGGAGAGAGACCCAGTACTTC; CDR3aa: CASSIRLRGRETQYF; abundance: NA; d_gene: NA; j_gene: TRBJ2-5; v_gene: TRBV19
CDR3nt: TGTGCCATCAGTGAACAGGGTGGAGGGACCGGGGAGCTGTTTTTT; CDR3aa: CAISEQGGGTGELFF; abundance: NA; d_gene: NA; j_gene: TRBJ2-2; v_gene: TRBV10-3
CDR3nt: TGTGCCAGCAGCTTACTAGCGGAGGGGGCAGAGACCCAGTACTTC; CDR3aa: CASSLLAEGAETQYF; abundance: NA; d_gene: NA; j_gene: TRBJ2-5; v_gene: TRBV7-2
CDR3nt: TGCGCCAGCAGCTTGGGGCTAGCGGACCGGGATGAGCAGTTCTTC; CDR3aa: CASSLGLADRDEQFF; abundance: NA; d_gene: TRBD2; j_gene: TRBJ2-1; v_gene: TRBV5-1
CDR3nt: TGTGCCAGCAGCTTGGCTAGCGGGGCAAGCTCTGGGGCCAACGTCCTGACTTTC; CDR3aa: CASSLASGASSGANVLTF; abundance: NA; d_gene: TRBD2; j_gene: TRBJ2-6; v_gene: TRBV5-5
CDR3nt: TGTGCCAGAAGGGACAGTTCCTACGAGCAGTACTTC; CDR3aa: CARRDSSYEQYF; abundance: once; d_gene: NA; j_gene: TRBJ2-7; v_gene: TRBV5-3
CDR3nt: TGTGCCAGCAGTTTAGAGCAGATCAACACTGAAGCTTTCTTT; CDR3aa: CASSLEQINTEAFF; abundance: NA; d_gene: NA; j_gene: TRBJ1-1; v_gene: TRBV28
CDR3nt: TGTGCCAGCACTCTGAGGCATCCTGCTGAAGCTTTCTTT; CDR3aa: CASTLRHPAEAFF; abundance: NA; d_gene: NA; j_gene: TRBJ1-1; v_gene: TRBV6-6
CDR3nt: TGTGCCAGCAGTTTACGGGGCGGGTCTAATGAAAAACTGTTTTTT; CDR3aa: CASSLRGGSNEKLFF; abundance: NA; d_gene: NA; j_gene: TRBJ1-4; v_gene: TRBV28
CDR3nt: TGTGCCAGCAGTTTAGGAGGGGGAGCGTACAATGAGCAGTTCTTC; CDR3aa: CASSLGGGAYNEQFF; abundance: few; d_gene: NA; j_gene: TRBJ2-1; v_gene: TRBV27
CDR3nt: TGTGCCAGCAGCCTCCGGGACGTAAGATCTAATCAGCCCCAGCATTTT; CDR3aa: CASSLRDVRSNQPQHF; abundance: NA; d_gene: NA; j_gene: TRBJ1-5; v_gene: TRBV2
CDR3nt: TGTGCCAGCAGCCCCCCGGTTGGCAGGACGAACACTGAAGCTTTCTTT; CDR3aa: CASSPPVGRTNTEAFF; abundance: NA; d_gene: NA; j_gene: TRBJ1-1; v_gene: TRBV28
CDR3nt: TGTGCCTGGAGTGTATTCGGGACAGGGAAAGATCAGCCCCAGCATTTT; CDR3aa: CAWSVFGTGKDQPQHF; abundance: few; d_gene: TRBD1; j_gene: TRBJ1-5; v_gene: TRBV30
CDR3nt: TGCAGTGCTAGAGTGAGGGTGAAAGCTTTCTTT; CDR3aa: CSARVRVKAFF; abundance: NA; d_gene: NA; j_gene: TRBJ1-1; v_gene: TRBV20-1
CDR3nt: TGTGCCAGTAGTATCCCCGCGGGGAAGGAGTATGGCTACACCTTC; CDR3aa: CASSIPAGKEYGYTF; abundance: NA; d_gene: NA; j_gene: TRBJ1-2; v_gene: TRBV19
CDR3nt: TGCAGTGCTATCCCGCCGGAGACCCAGTACTTC; CDR3aa: CSAIPPETQYF; abundance: NA; d_gene: NA; j_gene: TRBJ2-5; v_gene: TRBV20-1
CDR3nt: TGTGCCAGCAGCTCGAGCGGGAGGGCCCTTGATGAGCAGTTCTTC; CDR3aa: CASSSSGRALDEQFF; abundance: NA; d_gene: TRBD2; j_gene: TRBJ2-1; v_gene: TRBV9
CDR3nt: TGTGCCAGCAGCTTCCTGGGATTCGGAAGCTATGGCTACACCTTC; CDR3aa: CASSFLGFGSYGYTF; abundance: NA; d_gene: NA; j_gene: TRBJ1-2; v_gene: TRBV4-2
CDR3nt: TGTGCCAGTAGTATCAGTAGGGGGGGTGGAAAGCCCCAGCATTTT; CDR3aa: CASSISRGGGKPQHF; abundance: once; d_gene: NA; j_gene: TRBJ1-5; v_gene: TRBV19
CDR3nt: TGTGCCAGCTCACCACCCCGGGGAGCGCCGTACGAGCAGTACTTC; CDR3aa: CASSPPRGAPYEQYF; abundance: NA; d_gene: NA; j_gene: TRBJ2-7; v_gene: TRBV18
CDR3nt: TGTGCCAGCAGAGCCGAACAGGGACGTATGAATGAGCAGTTCTTC; CDR3aa: CASRAEQGRMNEQFF; abundance: NA; d_gene: NA; j_gene: TRBJ2-1; v_gene: TRBV2
CDR3nt: TGTGCCAGCAGCTGGGGGGGCGAAGAGACCCAGTACTTC; CDR3aa: CASSWGGEETQYF; abundance: NA; d_gene: NA; j_gene: TRBJ2-5; v_gene: TRBV7-2
CDR3nt: TGTGCCAGCAGTTTATGGGCCGAACAGGGGACTAATGAAAAACTGTTTTTT; CDR3aa: CASSLWAEQGTNEKLFF; abundance: NA; d_gene: TRBD1; j_gene: TRBJ1-4; v_gene: TRBV28
CDR3nt: TGTGCCAGCAGTTCCACACCTCTTATAGCGGGGGATCTCGACCGTTCCTACAATGAGCAGTTCTTC; CDR3aa: CASSSTPLIAGDLDRSYNEQFF; abundance: NA; d_gene: TRBD2; j_gene: TRBJ2-1; v_gene: TRBV28
CDR3nt: TGTGCCAGTAGTATAATGAGGGGGGGCTTCTATGAGCAGTTCTTC; CDR3aa: CASSIMRGGFYEQFF; abundance: NA; d_gene: NA; j_gene: TRBJ2-1; v_gene: TRBV19
CDR3nt: TGTGCCACCAGCTATGACAGGGTTGGCTACACCTTC; CDR3aa: CATSYDRVGYTF; abundance: NA; d_gene: TRBD1; j_gene: TRBJ1-2; v_gene: TRBV15
CDR3nt: TGTGCCAGCAGACGACAGGGGGCCTATGGCTACACCTTC; CDR3aa: CASRRQGAYGYTF; abundance: few; d_gene: TRBD1; j_gene: TRBJ1-2; v_gene: TRBV28
CDR3nt: TGTGCCAGCAGCATCGGGACAGGCTATACAGATACGCAGTATTTT; CDR3aa: CASSIGTGYTDTQYF; abundance: NA; d_gene: TRBD1; j_gene: TRBJ2-3; v_gene: TRBV25-1
CDR3nt: TGTGCCAGTAGTATAGATCCGGAGGTTGGCACAGATACGCAGTATTTT; CDR3aa: CASSIDPEVGTDTQYF; abundance: NA; d_gene: NA; j_gene: TRBJ2-3; v_gene: TRBV19
CDR3nt: TGTGCCAGCAGCTTAGTAATACGGATGGAACGAAAAACTGTTTTT; CDR3aa: CASSLVIRMERKTVF; abundance: NA; d_gene: NA; j_gene: TRBJ1-4; v_gene: TRBV7-4